Shown below are 10 T cell receptor beta chains from a single sample sequenced in a study of T-cell memory formation after mild COVID-19 (dated by TCRdb to the early 2020s). The library was produced with 5' RACE. Sequenced using an Illumina NovaSeq 6000. Clones were called with MiXCR by TCRdb after fastp trimmed the public reads at Q25, and only in-frame beta chains were retained. Entries are consolidated by CDR3 protein sequence, retaining the most common genes and DNA. This sample lists 250,000 to 300,000 distinct CDR3 sequences; roughly 18% were detected once. The leading ten clones occupy more than 20% of the sample. Sequencing was done on a sample of PBMCs or a T cell subset sorted from them (not recorded which). The origin of the receptors is a man aged 18 to 30 who had mild COVID-19 (a few samples of this study predate the infection). The sample titles of this study are shuffled in the database, so cell type and time point are left out; the donor was told from shared clones.

This sequence joins TRBV7-8 and TRBJ1-1; no definite D call. Germline V CDR1 and CDR2: SGHVS, FQNEAQ. Trimming cost V 5 bases and J 4 bases, with 17 bases left between them. This CDR3 is built from 15 residues. The CDR3 coding sequence is TGTGCCAGCAGCCCCTGGACGGGCCCCACCACTGAAGCTTTCTTT. Translation: CASSPWTGPTTEAFF.

V is TRBV11-2 and J is TRBJ2-3; 7 bases agree with TRBD2. Germline values: CDR1 SGHAT, CDR2 FQNNGV. CDR3 length: 13 amino acids. After removal of 3 bases from V and 5 bases from J, the junction contained 2 bases not matched to a gene. The CDR3 region has the DNA TGTGCCAGCAGCTTCCGGGGGGAAGATACGCAGTATTTT. Translating gives CASSFRGEDTQYF.

In its sample, this clonotype was seen many times. This rearrangement joins TRBV7-8 to TRBJ1-2, with D maybe TRBD1 (5 bases). Germline-derived CDR1 and CDR2 are SGHVS and FQNEAQ. CDR3 length: 15 residues. Trimming stripped 5 bases from V and 0 bases from J, with 13 bases between. The CDR3 DNA reads as TGTGCCAGCAGCCCGAGGGACGGAGCTAACTATGGCTACACCTTC. It specifies CASSPRDGANYGYTF.

This clonotype was counted between two and nine times. The chain employs TRBV5-6 and TRBJ1-2; 7 bases fit TRBD1. The CDR3 length is 14 residues. CDR1 and CDR2 from the germline V gene are SGHDT and YYEEEE. The trim removed 4 bases at V and 8 bases at J, leaving 11 bases unmatched. CDR3 sequence (DNA): TGTGCCAGCAGCCCCCAAAGACAGGGATACGGCTACACCTTC. It translates to CASSPQRQGYGYTF.

The chain is built from TRBV4-2 and TRBJ2-7, with 10 bases fitting TRBD2. Germline CDR1 and CDR2: LGHNA and YNFKEQ. CDR3 length equals 16 residues. V lost 0 bases, J lost 0 bases, and 2 bases stayed unmatched. The CDR3 spells CASSQDPSGGSYEQYF. DNA of the CDR3: TGTGCCAGCAGCCAAGATCCTAGCGGGGGCTCCTACGAGCAGTACTTC.

This clonotype was counted a few times. The CDR3 DNA follows: TGTGCCAGCTCCTCCGGGACAGGGGGTCCCCAGGCGTACGAGCAGTACTTC. Its translation: CASSSGTGGPQAYEQYF. The rearrangement uses TRBV27 and TRBJ2-7; 11 bases are shared with TRBD1. CDR3 length equals 17 residues. Germline assignment: CDR1 MNHEY and CDR2 SMNVEV (reference sequence). V was pared by 8 bases and J by 4 bases, with 16 bases of the junction left unmatched.

The CDR3 loop is CATRAGQTNEKLFF. CDR3 bases: TGTGCCACCAGGGCGGGACAGACGAATGAAAAACTGTTTTTT. This chain joins TRBV24-1 and TRBJ1-4; the match to TRBD1 covers 7 bases. Per the germline V gene, CDR1 is KGHDR and CDR2 is SFDVKD. V gave up 7 bases and J gave up 5 bases; unmatched junction bases: 6. The CDR3 sequence is 14 residues long.

In its sample, this clonotype was seen many times. V is TRBV18 and J is TRBJ2-5, with 13 bases fitting TRBD2. The CDR3 sequence is 18 residues long. Germline CDR1 reads KGHSH; CDR2 reads LQKENI. V shed 3 bases and J 4 bases; nucleotides not matched to a gene: 11. The CDR3 region is CASSPPGLAGDSLETQYF. The CDR3 DNA reads as TGTGCCAGCTCACCGCCAGGACTAGCGGGGGACAGTCTAGAGACCCAGTACTTC.

The V and J genes are TRBV6-1 and TRBJ2-1; D unresolved. The CDR3 runs to 15 residues. V lost 6 bases to trimming and J lost 4 bases, with 16 bases between them. Germline CDR1 is MNHNS and CDR2 is SASEGT. The CDR3 here is CASSLRQAIYNEQFF. In nucleotides, the CDR3 is TGTGCCAGCAGCTTGAGGCAGGCAATATACAATGAGCAGTTCTTC.

This clonotype was counted a few times. V and J are TRBV4-3 and TRBJ2-1, with 7 bases lining up with TRBD2. CDR3 length: 15 amino acids. The V segment lost 4 bases and the J segment 4 bases; nucleotides outside the gene matches: 7. Germline V CDR1 and CDR2: LGHNA, YSLEER. For the CDR3, the DNA is TGCGCCAGCAGCCGAGAGCGGGGAGTTTACAATGAGCAGTTCTTC. Translated: CASSRERGVYNEQFF.